Presented here are 14 T cell receptor beta chains from one specimen sequenced in a study of shared clonotypes between healthy human individuals. The method was immunoSEQ multiplex PCR; TCRdb's version includes in-frame clones alone and lacks a portion of them. Here the sample spans some 480,000 clones, around three quarters being singletons. The sequenced sample consisted of PBMCs. These receptors all come from a woman aged 40 to 50 in good health. Some clones in this sample may be carry-over from other donors' samples.

The chain has TRBV29-1 and TRBJ2-5; 7 bases align to TRBD1. The better agreement between TRBJ2-7 and the DNA end casts doubt on the J call. Germline CDR1 reads SQVTM; CDR2 reads ANQGSEA. The CDR3 extends over 11 amino acids. DNA for the CDR3: TGCAGCGTTAACAGGGGCCACGAGCAGTACTTC. Amino acid sequence: CSVNRGHEQYF.

The chain has TRBV5-1 and TRBJ2-1; D is perhaps TRBD2 (5 bases). Between the trimmed V and J ends, which lost 2 bases and 1 base, there was a span of 10 bases. The CDR3 loop spans 15 amino acids. CDR1 SGHRS and CDR2 YFSETQ come from the germline V gene. Written as DNA, the CDR3 is TGCGCCAGCAGCTTATACGGCGGGTCCTACAATGAGCAGTTCTTC. This translates into CASSLYGGSYNEQFF.

This clone came up once. The CDR3 sequence is CATRVMGSNEQFF. The CDR3 nucleotides read TGTGCCACCAGGGTTATGGGGTCGAATGAGCAGTTCTTC. The chain has TRBV5-4 and TRBJ2-1; D possibly corresponds to TRBD1 (5 bases). V was clipped by 9 bases and J by 7 bases, with 17 bases between them. From germline, CDR1 is SGHNT and CDR2 YYREEE (reference sequence). This CDR3 comprises 13 residues.

This chain joins TRBV9 and TRBJ2-5; maybe TRBD1 (6 bases). V was pared by 4 bases and J by 3 bases, with 7 bases between. The CDR3 spans 12 residues. Germline assignment: CDR1 SGDLS and CDR2 YYNGEE. CDR3 in amino acids: CASSYREETQYF. CDR3 nucleotide sequence: TGTGCCAGCAGCTACAGGGAAGAGACCCAGTACTTC.

This chain connects TRBV19 to TRBJ2-3; D is perhaps TRBD2 (7 bases). There are 16 residues in the CDR3. V lost 4 bases to trimming and J lost 3 bases, with 17 bases between them. Germline V gives CDR1 LNHDA, CDR2 SQIVND (reference sequence). The CDR3 protein is CASSKNPGGATDTQYF. In DNA form, the CDR3 reads TGTGCCAGTAGTAAGAATCCGGGGGGCGCAACAGATACGCAGTATTTT.

The genes are TRBV19 and TRBJ2-5, with TRBD1 as a possible D gene (7 bases). Germline CDR1 LNHDA, CDR2 SQIVND (reference sequence). The germline V and J ends were trimmed by 3 bases and 5 bases, with 19 bases remaining between them. The CDR3 totals 16 residues. CDR3 residues: CASSMGRDREVETQYF. The DNA for the CDR3 is TGTGCCAGTAGTATGGGCCGAGACAGGGAGGTGGAGACCCAGTACTTC.

The genes are TRBV18 and TRBJ1-1; 11 bases agree with TRBD1. CDR1 and CDR2 (germline): KGHSH, LQKENI. Germline trimming cut 6 bases from V and 4 bases from J; bases unmatched to any gene: 4. The CDR3 runs 14 residues. In DNA form, the CDR3 reads TGTGCCAGCTCCGCGGGACAGGGGGGCACTGAAGCTTTCTTT. It yields the protein CASSAGQGGTEAFF.

This clone has just one count. CDR3 DNA sequence: TGTGCCAGCAGTCGGCAGGGCGGGAACATTCAGTACTTC. It translates to CASSRQGGNIQYF. The chain employs TRBV28 and TRBJ2-4, with D perhaps being TRBD1 or TRBD2 (5 bases each). CDR1 is MDHEN and CDR2 is SYDVKM in the germline V gene. V lost 5 bases and J lost 7, with 12 bases in between. The CDR3 contains 13 residues.

This chain joins TRBV7-3 and TRBJ2-7; D is possibly TRBD2 (5 bases). CDR1 SGHTA and CDR2 FQGTGA come from the germline V gene. The CDR3 has 12 residues. Trimming pared 1 base from V and 11 bases from J, leaving 12 bases between. The CDR3 sequence is CASSLNLEGKYF. The CDR3 nucleotides read TGTGCCAGCAGCTTAAACCTCGAGGGTAAGTACTTC.

V is TRBV4-2 and J is TRBJ1-1; no firm D call. The CDR3 contains 14 residues. Germline V CDR1 and CDR2: LGHNA, YNFKEQ. The V end lost 0 bases, the J end lost 2 bases, and 7 bases lay between the germline ends. The chain's CDR3 is CASSQDGSNTEAFF. The CDR3 DNA reads as TGTGCCAGCAGCCAAGATGGGAGTAACACTGAAGCTTTCTTT.

The V gene is TRBV6-6, the J gene TRBJ1-2; TRBD1 aligns across 7 bases. CDR3 length: 14 amino acids. The V and J ends lost 2 bases and 6 bases, in that order; junction bases with no gene match: 6. Germline CDR1 and CDR2: MNHNY and SVGAGI (reference sequence). The CDR3 is CASSYADRVNGYTF. CDR3 DNA: TGTGCCAGCAGTTACGCCGACAGGGTCAATGGCTACACCTTC.

As concerns this clone: This specimen includes other DNA sequences encoding the same CDR3. J is TRBJ2-3 and V is TRBV7-9, with D perhaps matching TRBD1 (5 bases). The CDR3 runs 14 residues. V was pared by 0 bases and J by 1 base, with 5 bases between. The germline V gene encodes CDR1 SEHNR and CDR2 FQNEAQ (reference sequence). This CDR3 reads CASSLAGGTDTQYF. The CDR3 DNA is TGTGCCAGCAGCTTAGCAGGGGGCACAGATACGCAGTATTTT.

The rearrangement joins TRBV5-4 to TRBJ2-7; D is ambiguous. CDR1 and CDR2 from the germline V gene are SGHNT and YYREEE (reference sequence). V dropped 1 base and J dropped 0 bases, with 11 bases sitting between them. The CDR3 runs 15 residues. For the CDR3, the DNA is TGTGCCAGCAGCTTGCACCCCACAGACTCCTACGAGCAGTACTTC. It specifies CASSLHPTDSYEQYF.

This clone was seen only a few times. The sample has other DNA sequences that encode this CDR3 too. The rearrangement uses TRBV15 and TRBJ2-7; D unclear. V lost 3 bases and J lost 1, with 7 bases in between. Germline CDR1 is LNHNV and CDR2 is YYDKDF (reference sequence). There are 13 residues in the CDR3. The CDR3 loop reads CATSSPSSYEQYF. CDR3 nucleotide sequence: TGTGCCACCAGCAGCCCCAGTTCCTACGAGCAGTACTTC.